This T cell receptor (beta chain) was obtained from a study of read filtering for tumor transcriptome and immune sequencing. Across the whole study: 8 patients were R-ISS I, some 15 were R-ISS II, 7 were R-ISS III. Per sample, TCR-region reads ranged about 4.05 to 10.27 million by IR-seq, roughly 75 to 1273 by RNA-seq. Study results and caveats: Sorted CD138-negative bone marrow cells were not purified T cells. Dropping single-read clonotypes raised IR-seq and RNA-seq shared-clonotype correlation.

The library was built from around 400 ng RNA with molecular barcoded adaptors for alpha/delta and beta/gamma chains. TCRdb itself ran the reads through MiXCR, one entry per CDR3 protein. Altogether over 50,000 distinct CDR3 sequences are present, roughly 20% being singletons, with the ten largest covering under 13%. The CDR3 sequence is 14 residues long. Germline V CDR1 and CDR2: GTSNPN, SVGIG (reference sequence). A word on this clonotype: Its target is not known. This may be a read error: a much more frequent sequence differs by one nucleotide.

Sequencing used a population of CD138-negative cells sorted from bone marrow. The V and J genes are TRBV30 and TRBJ1-5; D might be TRBD1 (5 bases). The receptor's source is a donor aged 40 or older with multiple myeloma. The CDR3: CAWSLTVSDQPQHF. CDR3 nucleotides: TGTGCCTGGAGTCTGACAGTTAGCGATCAGCCCCAGCATTTT.